Below, 22 T cell receptor beta chains from the same sample are listed, as sequenced in a study of cytomegalovirus exposure and HLA in healthy donors. Researchers ran the PCR with 60 Vbeta and 13 Jbeta primers. Sequencing was performed with immunoSEQ multiplex PCR; in TCRdb, only in-frame clones are kept and a portion is missing. The sample holds more than 95,000 clones, approximately 74% seen once. The sequenced sample was PBMCs. These receptors were collected from a woman in her 70s in good health and CMV-seropositive.

The chain joins TRBV5-1 to TRBJ2-2; D is perhaps TRBD2 (5 bases). Trimming took 1 base from V and 3 from J, leaving 7 bases between them. Germline V gives CDR1 SGHRS, CDR2 YFSETQ. The CDR3 covers 14 residues. The CDR3 here is CASSLFGDTGELFF. CDR3 DNA: TGCGCCAGCAGCTTGTTCGGGGACACCGGGGAGCTGTTTTTT.

This chain links TRBV19 with TRBJ1-5, with D hard to call. Trimming took 3 bases from V and 4 from J, leaving 22 bases between them. The CDR3 length is 18 residues. CDR1 and CDR2 (germline): LNHDA, SQIVND (reference sequence). The CDR3 region is CASSIPFLIEGQNQPQHF. DNA of the CDR3: TGTGCCAGTAGTATTCCCTTCCTCATAGAGGGTCAAAATCAGCCCCAGCATTTT. The full variable domain, with the rest looked up from reference TRBV19 and TRBJ1-5, is DGGITQSPKYLFRKEGQNVTLSCEQNLNHDAMYWYRQDPGQGLRLIYYSQIVNDFQKGDIAEGYSVSREKKESFPLTVTSAQKNPTAFYLCASSIPFLIEGQNQPQHFGDGTRLSIL.

The chain combines TRBV29-1 with TRBJ2-7; TRBD1 is a possible D gene (5 bases). Per germline, CDR1 SQVTM and CDR2 ANQGSEA. The CDR3 covers 12 residues. V was shortened by 7 bases and J by 5 bases, with 15 bases between the two germline ends. The CDR3 here is CSASARGDEQYF. In nucleotides, the CDR3 is TGCAGCGCTTCGGCTAGGGGCGACGAGCAGTACTTC.

J is TRBJ1-3 and V is TRBV6-6; maybe TRBD1 (6 bases). This CDR3 spans 15 amino acids. V dropped 0 bases and J dropped 1 base, with 7 bases sitting between them. Germline CDR1 is MNHNY and CDR2 is SVGAGI (reference sequence). CDR3 sequence (DNA): TGTGCCAGCAGTTACTCACAGGGTTCTGGAAACACCATATATTTT. The encoded protein is CASSYSQGSGNTIYF.

V usage is TRBV4-1 and J usage is TRBJ2-3, with 10 positions matching TRBD2. Germline V gives CDR1 MGHRA, CDR2 YSYEKL. This CDR3 has 19 amino acids. V lost 4 bases, J lost 0 bases, and 13 bases stayed unmatched. The CDR3 loop reads CASSLTTPGTSDSTDTQYF. CDR3 nucleotide sequence: TGCGCCAGCAGCCTTACCACACCCGGGACTAGCGATAGCACAGATACGCAGTATTTT.

V gene TRBV7-9 combines with J gene TRBJ1-4; 9 bases are shared with TRBD1. The CDR3 is made up of 14 amino acids. V trimming: 3 bases; J trimming: 10 bases; junction bases outside the gene matches: 6. Germline V gives CDR1 SEHNR, CDR2 FQNEAQ (reference sequence). The CDR3 DNA reads TGTGCCAGCAGCTTGGGGACAGGGCACGTAAAACTGTTTTTT. Its protein product is CASSLGTGHVKLFF.

V gene TRBV28 combines with J gene TRBJ1-2; maybe TRBD1 (6 bases). The CDR3 consists of 14 residues. V lost 3 bases, J lost 3 bases, and 11 bases lay in between. Germline CDR1 MDHEN, CDR2 SYDVKM. CDR3 sequence reads: CASSFQGFDYGYTF. Here the CDR3 DNA reads TGTGCCAGCAGTTTTCAGGGGTTTGACTATGGCTACACCTTC.

This clone was seen once. The CDR3 protein is CAWSTGTGGYGYTF. The DNA of the CDR3 is TGTGCCTGGAGTACTGGGACAGGGGGCTATGGCTACACCTTC. The rearrangement joins TRBV30 to TRBJ1-2; 11 bases line up with TRBD1. The CDR3 totals 14 residues. After removal of 2 bases from V and 4 bases from J, the junction contained 3 bases not matched to a gene. Germline V gene sequence: CDR1 GTSNPN, CDR2 SVGIG (reference sequence). The whole variable domain, remainder taken from reference TRBV30 and TRBJ1-2, is SQTIHQWPATLVQPVGSPLSLECTVEGTSNPNLYWYRQAAGRGLQLLFYSVGIGQISSEVPQNLSASRPQDRQFILSSKKLLLSDSGFYLCAWSTGTGGYGYTFGSGTRLTVV.

V usage is TRBV12-5 and J usage is TRBJ2-7, with 15 bases lining up with TRBD2. CDR3 length: 14 amino acids. The ends lost 8 bases at V and 7 bases at J; junction bases unmatched: 6. Germline CDR1 and CDR2: LGHNT and FRNRAP. For the CDR3, the DNA is TGTGCTAGTTCGTCCGGGACTAGCGGGAGGGAGCAGTACTTC. This translates into CASSSGTSGREQYF.

The chain combines TRBV10-3 with TRBJ1-1; possible D gene TRBD1, 6 bases. The CDR3 contains 15 residues. Trimming took off 4 bases at V and 1 base at J, with 13 bases between the two ends. Looked up from germline, CDR1 is ENHRY and CDR2 is SYGVKD. CDR3 amino acids: CAISVAGVTNTEAFF. CDR3 coding DNA: TGTGCCATCAGTGTGGCAGGGGTCACGAACACTGAAGCTTTCTTT.

The chain employs TRBV6-6 and TRBJ2-3; TRBD2 matches at 10 bases. CDR1 and CDR2 from the germline V gene are MNHNY and SVGAGI (reference sequence). The J segment lost 2 bases and the V segment lost 5 bases, leaving 4 bases of the junction unmatched. The CDR3 covers 15 residues. The CDR3 nucleotides are TGTGCCAGCAGTCAAGGACTAGCGGACACAGATACGCAGTATTTT. It codes for CASSQGLADTDTQYF.

The CDR3 loop is CASSYSSTGELFF. The CDR3 nucleotides read TGTGCCAGCAGTTACTCGAGCACCGGGGAGCTGTTTTTT. The chain recombines TRBV6-5 with TRBJ2-2; D is unclear. V lost 0 bases to trimming and J lost 4 bases, with 3 bases between them. The V gene's germline CDR1 is MNHEY and CDR2 SVGAGI. This CDR3 has 13 amino acids.

The CDR3 here is CASSLSSGSVTGELFF. The CDR3 region has the DNA TGTGCCAGCAGCCTTTCTAGCGGGAGTGTCACCGGGGAGCTGTTTTTT. The rearrangement joins TRBV7-2 to TRBJ2-2; 10 bases match TRBD2. The CDR3 extends over 16 amino acids. Germline V gene data show CDR1 as SGHTA and CDR2 as FQGNSA. The V and J ends lost 5 bases and 4 bases, in that order; junction bases with no gene match: 7.

The CDR3 loop reads CASSLAGPRDEQYF. CDR3 DNA: TGTGCCAGCAGTTTAGCGGGACCGCGTGACGAGCAGTACTTC. The chain is built from TRBV28 and TRBJ2-7, with D possibly TRBD2 on 6 matching bases. Looked up from germline, CDR1 is MDHEN and CDR2 is SYDVKM. Trimming stripped 2 bases from V and 5 bases from J, with 13 bases between. The CDR3 loop spans 14 amino acids.

This chain uses TRBV2 with TRBJ2-1; 8 bases align to TRBD2. The germline V gene has CDR1 SNHLY and CDR2 FYNNEI. Unmatched junction bases numbered 8, after V lost 6 bases and J lost 1 base. This CDR3 is built from 16 residues. Here the CDR3 reads CASSPRTSRSYNEQFF. CDR3 in DNA: TGTGCCAGCAGCCCACGGACTAGCCGTTCCTACAATGAGCAGTTCTTC. Drawing the rest from reference TRBV2 and TRBJ2-1, the complete variable domain is EPEVTQTPSHQVTQMGQEVILRCVPISNHLYFYWYRQILGQKVEFLVSFYNNEISEKSEIFDDQFSVERPDGSNFTLKIRSTKLEDSAMYFCASSPRTSRSYNEQFFGPGTRLTVL.

The gene calls are TRBV27 and TRBJ1-5; D is ambiguous. Trimming removed 5 bases from V and 0 bases from J, with 20 bases in between. The germline CDR1 and CDR2 sequences are MNHEY and SMNVEV (reference sequence). CDR3 length: 18 residues. The CDR3 protein is CASSKQVPGLYSNQPQHF. Written as DNA, the CDR3 is TGTGCCAGCAGTAAGCAAGTCCCAGGCCTTTATAGCAATCAGCCCCAGCATTTT.

This chain joins TRBV19 and TRBJ2-5; the match to TRBD2 covers 13 bases. The J call is uncertain, as TRBJ2-7 better fits the DNA end. CDR1 is LNHDA, CDR2 SQIVND, per germline (reference sequence). The CDR3 is 16 residues long. DNA of the CDR3: TGTGCCAGTAGTCCAAGGACTAGCGGGAGCTCCTACGAGCAGTACTTC. Its translation is CASSPRTSGSSYEQYF.

This clone was picked up a small number of times. The chain combines TRBV7-2 with TRBJ2-7; D might be TRBD1 (6 bases). Germline CDR1 SGHTA, CDR2 FQGNSA. The CDR3 is 14 amino acids. The germline V and J ends were trimmed by 5 bases and 3 bases, with 14 bases remaining between them. In DNA form, the CDR3 reads TGTGCCAGCAGCCTTAGGCAGGGGAACTACGAGCAGTACTTC. Translation gives CASSLRQGNYEQYF. Full variable domain (remainder filled in from reference TRBV7-2 and TRBJ2-7): GAGVSQSPSNKVTEKGKDVELRCDPISGHTALYWYRQSLGQGLEFLIYFQGNSAPDKSGLPSDRFSAERTGGSVSTLTIQRTQQEDSAVYLCASSLRQGNYEQYFGPGTRLTVT.

The chain has TRBV6-1 and TRBJ1-2; possible D gene TRBD1, 6 bases. Trimming stripped 6 bases from V and 5 bases from J, with 13 bases between. Germline loops: CDR1 MNHNS, CDR2 SASEGT. This CDR3 is built from 13 residues. The CDR3 coding sequence is TGTGCCAGCAGCCGGGACACTCTGTATGGCTACACCTTC. This gives the protein CASSRDTLYGYTF.

The chain joins TRBV18 to TRBJ2-2, with TRBD2 matching over 12 bases. Germline V gene data show CDR1 as KGHSH and CDR2 as LQKENI. J gave up 0 bases and V 4 bases, and 0 bases lay outside the gene matches. The CDR3 loop spans 16 amino acids. CDR3 residues: CASSRTSGTNTGELFF. The CDR3 DNA is TGTGCCAGCTCACGGACTAGCGGGACGAACACCGGGGAGCTGTTTTTT.

The genes are TRBV18 and TRBJ2-1; the D gene is possibly TRBD2 (6 bases). CDR1 and CDR2 (germline): KGHSH, LQKENI. The CDR3 covers 14 residues. V shed 8 bases and J shed 0 bases, with 11 bases lying between them. The CDR3 loop is CASGDSRSYNEQFF. CDR3 bases: TGTGCCAGCGGGGACTCGCGCTCCTACAATGAGCAGTTCTTC. The full variable domain, its missing parts supplied by reference TRBV18 and TRBJ2-1, is NAGVMQNPRHLVRRRGQEARLRCSPMKGHSHVYWYRQLPEEGLKFMVYLQKENIIDESGMPKERFSAEFPKEGPSILRIQQVVRGDSAAYFCASGDSRSYNEQFFGPGTRLTVL.

V usage is TRBV6-4 and J usage is TRBJ2-1; TRBD1 aligns across 10 bases. The CDR3 has 14 residues. Germline V gene lookup returns CDR1 MRHNA and CDR2 SNTAGT. Trimming cost V 5 bases and J 6 bases; bases outside gene matches: 4. This CDR3 reads CASSPGQGINEQFF. DNA of the CDR3: TGTGCCAGCAGTCCGGGACAGGGGATCAATGAGCAGTTCTTC.